The 6 T cell receptor beta chains presented below share a single source sample, sequenced in a study of cytomegalovirus exposure and HLA in healthy donors. PCR amplification relied on 60 Vbeta primers (plus 13 Jbeta primers). Profiled with immunoSEQ multiplex PCR; TCRdb holds only in-frame clones, not every one. The sample includes under 200,000 clones, more than 70% of them seen just once. Sample: PBMCs. The source is a woman aged 40 to 55 in good health and CMV-seropositive.

The J gene is TRBJ2-3, the V gene TRBV11-2, with 7 bases matching TRBD1. This CDR3 comprises 14 residues. J lost 2 bases, V lost 7 bases, and 6 bases had no gene match. Per the germline V gene, CDR1 is SGHAT and CDR2 is FQNNGV. The CDR3 coding sequence is TGTGCCAGCATCCGTGGGACAGCCACAGATACGCAGTATTTT. It codes for CASIRGTATDTQYF.

The chain recombines TRBV28 with TRBJ2-3; D may be TRBD2 (5 bases). CDR3 size: 16 residues. Per germline, CDR1 MDHEN and CDR2 SYDVKM. Trimming pared 6 bases from V and 0 bases from J, leaving 16 bases between. CDR3 sequence reads: CASRAEERRSTDTQYF. The CDR3, as DNA: TGTGCCAGCAGGGCCGAGGAGCGGAGGAGCACAGATACGCAGTATTTT. Based on the CDR3 plus reference TRBV28 and TRBJ2-3, the full variable domain is DVKVTQSSRYLVKRTGEKVFLECVQDMDHENMFWYRQDPGLGLRLIYFSYDVKMKEKGDIPEGYSVSREKKERFSLILESASTNQTSMYLCASRAEERRSTDTQYFGPGTRLTVL.

This clone was detected only a few times. The chain links TRBV27 to TRBJ2-2, with 8 bases identical to TRBD1. CDR1 and CDR2 (germline): MNHEY, SMNVEV (reference sequence). This CDR3 region has 15 residues. The ends lost 5 bases at V and 3 bases at J; junction bases unmatched: 5. Here the CDR3 reads CASSRDRRDTGELFF. CDR3 bases: TGTGCCAGCAGTCGGGACAGGCGGGACACCGGGGAGCTGTTTTTT.

This clone showed up just once. This chain connects TRBV10-3 to TRBJ2-7; 9 bases map to TRBD1. The CDR3 runs 16 residues. Trimming at V came to 7 bases and at J to 2 bases, leaving 12 bases not matched to a gene. Looked up from germline, CDR1 is ENHRY and CDR2 is SYGVKD. CDR3 sequence (DNA): TGTGCCATCAACGATGAACCGGGACAGGGTGCCTACGAGCAGTACTTC. Translating it yields CAINDEPGQGAYEQYF.

This sequence joins TRBV5-5 and TRBJ2-5; 10 bases agree with TRBD1. Unmatched junction bases numbered 4, after V lost 4 bases and J lost 1 base. This CDR3 has 15 amino acids. Germline CDR1 reads SGHKS; CDR2 reads YYEKEE (reference sequence). In DNA form, the CDR3 reads TGTGCCAGCAGCAAGACAGGGGGCCTCCAAGAGACCCAGTACTTC. This sequence encodes CASSKTGGLQETQYF.

This sequence joins TRBV2 and TRBJ1-1, with 7 nucleotides matching TRBD1. Germline V lookup: CDR1 SNHLY, CDR2 FYNNEI. This CDR3 is built from 14 residues. The J segment lost 6 bases and the V segment lost 7 bases, leaving 11 bases of the junction unmatched. CDR3: CASKGAGRFPEAFF. The CDR3 nucleotides read TGTGCCAGCAAGGGGGCAGGGCGCTTTCCTGAAGCTTTCTTT. Full variable domain (outside the CDR3, taken from reference TRBV2 and TRBJ1-1): EPEVTQTPSHQVTQMGQEVILRCVPISNHLYFYWYRQILGQKVEFLVSFYNNEISEKSEIFDDQFSVERPDGSNFTLKIRSTKLEDSAMYFCASKGAGRFPEAFFGQGTRLTVV.